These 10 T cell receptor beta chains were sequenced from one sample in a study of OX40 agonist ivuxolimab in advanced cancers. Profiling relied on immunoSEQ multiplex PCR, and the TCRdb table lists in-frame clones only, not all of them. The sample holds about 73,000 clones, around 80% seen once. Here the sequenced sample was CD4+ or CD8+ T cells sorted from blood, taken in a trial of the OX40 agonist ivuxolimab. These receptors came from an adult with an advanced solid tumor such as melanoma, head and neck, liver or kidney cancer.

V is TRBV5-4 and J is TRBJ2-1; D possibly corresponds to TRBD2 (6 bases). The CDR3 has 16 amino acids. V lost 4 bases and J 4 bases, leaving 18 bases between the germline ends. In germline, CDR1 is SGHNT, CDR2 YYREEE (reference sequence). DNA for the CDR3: TGTGCCAGCAGCCAAAACCGCGGGGTTGCGTACAATGAGCAGTTCTTC. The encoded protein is CASSQNRGVAYNEQFF.

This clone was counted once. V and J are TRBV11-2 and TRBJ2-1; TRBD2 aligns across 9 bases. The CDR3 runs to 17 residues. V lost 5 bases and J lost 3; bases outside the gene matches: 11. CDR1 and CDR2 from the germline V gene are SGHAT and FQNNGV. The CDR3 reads CASSPVLAGSGYNEQFF. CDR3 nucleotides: TGTGCCAGCAGCCCTGTGCTAGCGGGATCGGGCTACAATGAGCAGTTCTTC.

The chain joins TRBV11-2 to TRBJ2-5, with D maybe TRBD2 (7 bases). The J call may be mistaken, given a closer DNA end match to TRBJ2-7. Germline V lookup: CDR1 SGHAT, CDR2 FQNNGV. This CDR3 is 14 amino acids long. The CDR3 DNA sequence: TGTGCCAGCAGCTCCCGAAGGGGGGGTTACGAGCAGTACTTC. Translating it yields CASSSRRGGYEQYF.

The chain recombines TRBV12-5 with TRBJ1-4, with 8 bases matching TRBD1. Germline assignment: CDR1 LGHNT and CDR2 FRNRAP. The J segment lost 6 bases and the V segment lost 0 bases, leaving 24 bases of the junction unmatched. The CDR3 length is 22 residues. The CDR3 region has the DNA TGTGCTAGTGGTTTGGTATTGTCAGTTTTGGGGGAGCAGGGACAGGTGCATGAAAAACTGTTTTTT. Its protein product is CASGLVLSVLGEQGQVHEKLFF.

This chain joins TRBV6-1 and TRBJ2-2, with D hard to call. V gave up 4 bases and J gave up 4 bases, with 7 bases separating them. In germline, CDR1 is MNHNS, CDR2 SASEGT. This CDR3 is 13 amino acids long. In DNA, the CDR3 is TGTGCCAGCAGTGGGACCGTCACCGGGGAGCTGTTTTTT. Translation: CASSGTVTGELFF.

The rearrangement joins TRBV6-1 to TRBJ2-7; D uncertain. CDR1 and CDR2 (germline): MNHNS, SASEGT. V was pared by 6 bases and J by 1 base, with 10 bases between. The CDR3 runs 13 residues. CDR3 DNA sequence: TGTGCCAGCAGATTCGACAAGTCCTACGAGCAGTACTTC. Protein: CASRFDKSYEQYF.

CDR3 in amino acids: CASTRSGANVLTF. The CDR3 nucleotides are TGTGCCAGTACGAGGTCTGGGGCCAACGTCCTGACTTTC. The chain joins TRBV19 to TRBJ2-6; D unresolved. V lost 7 bases, J lost 1 base, and 5 bases lay in between. CDR1 and CDR2 from the germline V gene are LNHDA and SQIVND (reference sequence). The CDR3 is 13 residues long.

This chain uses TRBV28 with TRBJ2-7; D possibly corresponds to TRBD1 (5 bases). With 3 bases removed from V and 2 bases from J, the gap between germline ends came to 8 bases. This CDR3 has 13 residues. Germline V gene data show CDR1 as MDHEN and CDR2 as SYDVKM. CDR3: CASSLTATYEQYF. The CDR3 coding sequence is TGTGCCAGCAGTTTGACAGCCACCTACGAGCAGTACTTC.

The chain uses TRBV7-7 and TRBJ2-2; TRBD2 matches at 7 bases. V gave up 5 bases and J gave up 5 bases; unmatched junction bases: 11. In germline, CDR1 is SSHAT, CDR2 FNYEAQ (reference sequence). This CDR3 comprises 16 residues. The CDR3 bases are TGTGCCAGCAGCCTGACCACGGGGGGTCGGACCGGGGAGCTGTTTTTT. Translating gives CASSLTTGGRTGELFF.

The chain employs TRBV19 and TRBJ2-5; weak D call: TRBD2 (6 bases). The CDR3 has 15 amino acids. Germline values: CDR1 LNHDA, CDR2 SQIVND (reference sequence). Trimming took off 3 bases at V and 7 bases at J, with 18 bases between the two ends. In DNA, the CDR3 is TGTGCCAGTAGTATCGACGGGAGAGGGTCCGGGACCCAGTACTTC. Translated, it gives CASSIDGRGSGTQYF.